This TCR beta chain was identified in a study of vaccination effects on CD4 cells after COVID-19. Viral peptide pools were used in the ViraFEST assay to expand antigen-specific CD4+ T cells, and sequencing came afterward. CD4+ T cell isolation took place after approximately 11 days of culture. No vaccinee had earlier SARS-CoV-2 infection, and nucleocapsid antibodies were negative. This table comes from immunoSEQ multiplex PCR, and its TCRdb copy is limited to in-frame clones, with some not included. The repertoire includes about 41,000 clones, under 70% of them detected once, and approximately 25% sits in the top ten. Concerning this clone: Its antigen is not identified.

With 3 bases removed from V and 0 bases from J, the gap between germline ends came to 9 bases. The length of the CDR3 is 16 residues. CDR1 MNHEY and CDR2 SMNVEV come from the germline V gene (reference sequence). The sequence came from a human donor who received a COVID-19 vaccine. The chain combines TRBV27 with TRBJ1-6, with unresolved D. This specimen was CD4+ T cells from PBMCs cultured with HCoV-OC43 spike peptides, taken before COVID-19 vaccination. Stated subset: HCoV-OC43 spike overlapping peptide pool stimulation. The CDR3 here is CASSFEGSSYNSPLHF. DNA for the CDR3: TGTGCCAGCAGTTTCGAAGGGAGCTCCTATAATTCACCCCTCCACTTT.